In this sample, the clone carrying this T cell receptor beta chain turned up a few times. These data are taken from a study of shared T cell receptors in the human thymus. CDR1 and CDR2 from the germline V gene are LNHDA and SQIVND (reference sequence). Trimming removed 10 bases from V and 3 bases from J; junction bases left unmatched: 11. This CDR3 has 14 residues. Generated by immunoSEQ multiplex PCR, the TCRdb table keeps only in-frame clones and is missing some. The table records hundreds of thousands of clones, about four fifths of them present only once. These data were likewise used in another study, on human thymus T cells. That study adds: Among the donors, all were healthy Finnish infants having corrective surgery for congenital heart defects. Corrective heart surgery yielded resections, and these provided the thymus tissue.

The chain links TRBV19 to TRBJ1-2; TRBD1 matches 7 bases. The sequence was obtained from a boy younger than two with a congenital heart defect. Sequenced input: thymocytes. This CDR3 is CATLWGRGDYGYTF. As DNA, the CDR3 is TGTGCCACCCTATGGGGCAGGGGGGACTATGGCTACACCTTC.